This is a list of T cell receptor beta chains from one sample in a study of T cells after yellow fever vaccination. MiXCR, applied by TCRdb to the 5' RACE reads, yields one record per CDR3 protein. Of about 300,000 distinct CDR3 sequences listed, about 6.9% are singletons. The sample in question was PBMCs, obtained more than 40 days after the first yellow fever vaccination. These receptors were taken from a man aged 18-30 years who received the YFV17D yellow fever vaccine. Both conserved end residues are part of each CDR3. The order of the fields is clone size, J gene, V gene, D gene, CDR3 protein, CDR3 DNA. The D gene is left open where the match is weak. Only some rows state a clone size, as once, few, many or a class for expanded clones.

>few|TRBJ2-5|TRBV10-3|TRBD2
CAISESRGGQETQYF
TGTGCCATCAGTGAGTCCCGGGGGGGCCAAGAGACCCAGTACTTC
>.|TRBJ2-5|TRBV7-2|TRBD1
CASSLMGQGALEETQYF
TGTGCCAGCAGCTTAATGGGGCAGGGGGCGTTGGAAGAGACCCAGTACTTC
>few|TRBJ2-3|TRBV24-1|.
CATSASPGRSTDTQYF
TGTGCCACCAGTGCTTCTCCGGGACGGAGCACAGATACGCAGTATTTT
>few|TRBJ2-7|TRBV20-1|TRBD1
CSATSPGQGAHEQYF
TGCAGTGCTACCTCCCCGGGACAGGGGGCTCACGAGCAGTACTTC
>many|TRBJ2-2|TRBV19|.
CASSLHSKPTGELFF
TGTGCCAGTAGTCTCCACAGCAAACCCACCGGGGAGCTGTTTTTT
>few|TRBJ2-7|TRBV6-1|TRBD2
CASSEGPSGIYEQYF
TGTGCCAGCAGTGAAGGGCCTAGCGGGATCTACGAGCAGTACTTC
>few|TRBJ1-2|TRBV7-2|.
CASRGDPTGYGYTF
TGTGCCAGCAGGGGGGACCCGACTGGCTATGGCTACACCTTC
>.|TRBJ1-6|TRBV20-1|TRBD1
CSARSPLGQPNSPLHF
TGCAGCGCTAGATCCCCCCTGGGACAGCCGAATTCACCCCTCCACTTT
>few|TRBJ2-3|TRBV20-1|.
CSADRDSYTDTQYF
TGCAGTGCGGACCGGGACTCCTACACAGATACGCAGTATTTT
>few|TRBJ2-1|TRBV20-1|TRBD2
CSASGTPTSGSYNEQFF
TGCAGTGCTAGCGGGACTCCGACTAGCGGCTCCTACAATGAGCAGTTCTTC
>.|TRBJ2-3|TRBV7-8|.
CASSLLGVGVKVITDTQYF
TGTGCCAGCAGCTTACTAGGGGTCGGAGTCAAAGTTATCACAGATACGCAGTATTTT
>.|TRBJ2-1|TRBV12-3/TRBV12-4|.
CASSFSLELREQFF
TGTGCCAGCAGTTTTTCCCTAGAATTGAGGGAGCAGTTCTTC
>many|TRBJ1-2|TRBV7-9|.
CASSPRGGILGGYTF
TGTGCCAGCAGCCCGCGAGGGGGGATCTTGGGGGGCTACACCTTC
>.|TRBJ2-1|TRBV6-5|TRBD2
CASSYRPGLAGPTYNEQFF
TGTGCCAGCAGTTACCGTCCGGGACTAGCGGGGCCAACCTACAATGAGCAGTTCTTC
>many|TRBJ2-3|TRBV7-2|.
CASSPDPQGYTQYF
TGTGCCAGCAGCCCCGACCCACAGGGCTATACGCAGTATTTT
>.|TRBJ2-2|TRBV4-1|.
CASSSLRGRGTGELFF
TGCGCCAGCAGCTCGCTCAGGGGACGCGGAACCGGGGAGCTGTTTTTT
>few|TRBJ2-1|TRBV6-2/TRBV6-3|.
CASSSRQVTYNEQFF
TGTGCCAGCAGCTCCAGACAAGTTACCTACAATGAGCAGTTCTTC
>.|TRBJ1-4|TRBV28|.
CASRYPPNEKLFF
TGTGCCAGCAGATATCCTCCTAATGAAAAACTGTTTTTT
>.|TRBJ2-7|TRBV5-1|.
CASSLGDIPAYEQYF
TGCGCCAGCAGCTTGGGGGACATCCCCGCCTACGAGCAGTACTTC
>.|TRBJ1-2|TRBV3-1|.
CASSLPGVMSGYTF
TGTGCCAGCAGCCTACCAGGGGTAATGAGTGGCTACACCTTC
>few|TRBJ2-7|TRBV20-1|.
CSARDHIVGYPYF
TGCAGTGCTAGAGATCATATAGTAGGGTATCCGTACTTC
>many|TRBJ1-2|TRBV12-3/TRBV12-4|TRBD1
CASIGTGMGYTF
TGTGCCAGCATAGGGACAGGGATGGGCTACACCTTC
>.|TRBJ2-3|TRBV6-5|TRBD1
CASSYSRQGGTDTQYF
TGTGCCAGCAGTTACTCGCGTCAGGGGGGCACAGATACGCAGTATTTT
>few|TRBJ1-2|TRBV5-4|.
CASSFTGINYGYTF
TGTGCCAGCAGCTTCACCGGGATCAACTATGGCTACACCTTC
>.|TRBJ1-4|TRBV7-9|TRBD1
CASSQGGTRRGKLFF
TGTGCCAGCAGCCAGGGGGGGACCCGACGGGGAAAACTGTTTTTT
>many|TRBJ2-2|TRBV5-1|TRBD1
CASSLEGTGASLNTGELFF
TGCGCCAGCAGCTTGGAGGGGACAGGGGCTTCCCTGAACACCGGGGAGCTGTTTTTT
>many|TRBJ2-3|TRBV6-5|.
CASSYRIGTDTQYF
TGTGCCAGCAGTTACAGAATCGGGACAGATACGCAGTATTTT
>.|TRBJ2-7|TRBV7-2|.
CASSGYLQGGRDEQYF
TGTGCCAGCAGCGGGTACCTACAGGGAGGTAGGGACGAGCAGTACTTC
>.|TRBJ2-1|TRBV29-1|.
CSVDGTVGSSSYNEQFF
TGCAGCGTAGACGGGACGGTTGGGTCAAGCTCCTACAATGAGCAGTTCTTC
>.|TRBJ2-7|TRBV5-1|.
CASSPERLSYEQYF
TGCGCCAGCAGCCCGGAGCGGCTCTCCTACGAGCAGTACTTC
>.|TRBJ1-1|TRBV5-1|.
CASSLYSGNTEAFF
TGCGCCAGCAGCTTGTATTCCGGGAACACTGAAGCTTTCTTT
>.|TRBJ2-1|TRBV7-2|TRBD2
CASSYQAGGQGEQFF
TGTGCCAGCAGCTACCAGGCGGGGGGGCAAGGGGAGCAGTTCTTC
>.|TRBJ2-7|TRBV4-3|.
CASSQDIRAATSYEQYF
TGCGCCAGCAGCCAAGATATTAGGGCAGCAACGTCCTACGAGCAGTACTTC
>.|TRBJ1-2|TRBV12-3/TRBV12-4|.
CASSSRPYGYTF
TGTGCCAGCAGTTCCCGACCCTATGGCTACACCTTC
>few|TRBJ2-1|TRBV5-6|TRBD2
CASSPVGGGADEQFF
TGTGCCAGCAGCCCGGTTGGCGGGGGGGCGGATGAGCAGTTCTTC
>.|TRBJ1-2|TRBV12-3/TRBV12-4|.
CASTPGGPRGYTF
TGTGCCAGCACTCCGGGAGGACCGAGGGGCTACACCTTC
>many|TRBJ2-5|TRBV7-2|TRBD2
CASSPGTSGGAGETQYF
TGTGCCAGCAGCCCGGGGACTAGCGGGGGGGCCGGAGAGACCCAGTACTTC
>.|TRBJ2-3|TRBV12-3/TRBV12-4|.
CASTFPGDTQYF
TGTGCCAGCACCTTCCCGGGGGATACGCAGTATTTT
>.|TRBJ2-5|TRBV6-1|.
CASTKGSAGKETQYF
TGTGCCAGCACCAAAGGGTCGGCCGGTAAAGAGACCCAGTACTTC
>.|TRBJ1-5|TRBV10-3|.
CAISDRGAGSNQPQHF
TGTGCCATCAGTGATAGGGGGGCGGGCAGCAATCAGCCCCAGCATTTT
>few|TRBJ2-7|TRBV19|.
CASSMADRSLVSYEQYF
TGTGCCAGTAGTATGGCGGATCGAAGCCTAGTCTCCTACGAGCAGTACTTC
>.|TRBJ2-3|TRBV7-4|TRBD2
CACCPSGGPTDTQYF
TGTGCCTGCTGCCCTAGCGGGGGTCCCACAGATACGCAGTATTTT
>many|TRBJ1-6|TRBV19|.
CASSNRGDSPLHF
TGTGCCAGTAGTAACCGGGGGGATTCACCCCTCCACTTT
>few|TRBJ1-1|TRBV4-1|TRBD1
CASSQVPVTGGHTEAFF
TGCGCCAGCAGCCAAGTTCCAGTTACAGGGGGGCACACTGAAGCTTTCTTT
>few|TRBJ1-1|TRBV7-9|.
CASSSAADGRTEAFF
TGTGCCAGCAGTTCAGCGGCGGATGGTAGAACTGAAGCTTTCTTT
>.|TRBJ2-5|TRBV12-5|.
CASGSRLANQETQYF
TGTGCTAGTGGTTCCCGCTTAGCGAATCAAGAGACCCAGTACTTC
>.|TRBJ2-3|TRBV20-1|TRBD1
CSAIARGFGTDTQYF
TGCAGTGCTATCGCCAGGGGGTTCGGGACAGATACGCAGTATTTT
>.|TRBJ2-1|TRBV5-1|TRBD1
CASSLAVGTGVNEQFF
TGCGCCAGCAGCTTGGCCGTAGGGACAGGGGTCAATGAGCAGTTCTTC
>.|TRBJ2-2|TRBV7-2|.
CASSPIGGGELFF
TGTGCCAGCAGCCCCATCGGAGGCGGGGAGCTGTTTTTT
>.|TRBJ2-3|TRBV6-1|.
CASSTSNPDTQYF
TGTGCCAGCAGTACCTCCAACCCAGATACGCAGTATTTT